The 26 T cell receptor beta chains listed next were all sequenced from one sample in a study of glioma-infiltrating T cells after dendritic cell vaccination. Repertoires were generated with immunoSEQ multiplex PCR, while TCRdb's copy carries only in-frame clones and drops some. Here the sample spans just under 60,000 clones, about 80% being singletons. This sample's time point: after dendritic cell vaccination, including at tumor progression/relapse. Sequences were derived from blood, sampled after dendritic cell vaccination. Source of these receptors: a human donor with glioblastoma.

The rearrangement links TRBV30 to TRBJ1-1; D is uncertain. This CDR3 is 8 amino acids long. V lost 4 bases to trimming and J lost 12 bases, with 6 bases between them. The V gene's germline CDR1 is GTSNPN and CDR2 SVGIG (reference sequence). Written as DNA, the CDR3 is TGTGCCTGGATCTTTACTTTCTTT. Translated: CAWIFTFF.

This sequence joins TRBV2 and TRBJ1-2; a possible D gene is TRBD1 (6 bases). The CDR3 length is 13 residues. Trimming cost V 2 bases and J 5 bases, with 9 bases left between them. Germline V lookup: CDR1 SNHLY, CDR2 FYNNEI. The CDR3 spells CASSELGTYGYTF. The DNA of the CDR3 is TGTGCCAGCAGTGAACTTGGGACATATGGCTACACCTTC.

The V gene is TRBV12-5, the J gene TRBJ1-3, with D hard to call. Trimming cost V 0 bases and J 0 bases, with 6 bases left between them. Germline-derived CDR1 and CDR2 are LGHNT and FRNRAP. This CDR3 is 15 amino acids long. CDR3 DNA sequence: TGTGCTAGTGGTTTGGTAGTTAGCTCTGGAAACACCATATATTTT. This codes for CASGLVVSSGNTIYF.

The CDR3: CASSFGVLTGTSTDTQYF. The CDR3 DNA follows: TGTGCCAGCAGCTTTGGCGTCCTCACGGGAACTAGCACAGATACGCAGTATTTT. The chain uses TRBV7-6 and TRBJ2-3, with a weak D call TRBD2 (5 bases). Germline CDR1 is SGHVS and CDR2 is FNYEAQ. The length of the CDR3 is 18 residues. With 3 bases removed from V and 0 bases from J, the gap between germline ends came to 19 bases.

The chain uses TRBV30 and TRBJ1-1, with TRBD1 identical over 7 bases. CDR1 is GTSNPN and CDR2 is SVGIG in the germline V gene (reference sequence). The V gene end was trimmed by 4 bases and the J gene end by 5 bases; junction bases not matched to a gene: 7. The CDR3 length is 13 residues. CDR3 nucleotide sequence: TGTGCCTGGAACGGACAGGACTTTACTGAAGCTTTCTTT. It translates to CAWNGQDFTEAFF. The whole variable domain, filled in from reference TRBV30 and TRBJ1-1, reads SQTIHQWPATLVQPVGSPLSLECTVEGTSNPNLYWYRQAAGRGLQLLFYSVGIGQISSEVPQNLSASRPQDRQFILSSKKLLLSDSGFYLCAWNGQDFTEAFFGQGTRLTVV.

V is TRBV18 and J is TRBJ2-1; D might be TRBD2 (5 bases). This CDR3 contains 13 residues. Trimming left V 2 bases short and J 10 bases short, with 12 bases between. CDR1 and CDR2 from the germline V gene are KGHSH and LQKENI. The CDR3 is CASSPRAEGEQFF. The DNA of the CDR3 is TGTGCCAGCTCACCAAGGGCTGAGGGCGAGCAGTTCTTC.

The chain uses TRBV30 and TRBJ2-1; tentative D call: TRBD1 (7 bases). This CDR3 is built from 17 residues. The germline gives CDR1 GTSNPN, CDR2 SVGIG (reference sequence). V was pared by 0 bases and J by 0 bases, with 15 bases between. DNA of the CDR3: TGTGCCTGGAGTGTACACCCGGAGGGGGCCTCCTACAATGAGCAGTTCTTC. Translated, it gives CAWSVHPEGASYNEQFF.

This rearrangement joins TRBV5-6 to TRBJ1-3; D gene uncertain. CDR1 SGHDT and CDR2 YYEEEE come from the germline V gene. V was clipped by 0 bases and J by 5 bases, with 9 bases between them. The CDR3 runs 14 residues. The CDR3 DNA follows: TGTGCCAGCAGCTTGGTGGGGAGCCGAAACACCATATATTTT. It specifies CASSLVGSRNTIYF.

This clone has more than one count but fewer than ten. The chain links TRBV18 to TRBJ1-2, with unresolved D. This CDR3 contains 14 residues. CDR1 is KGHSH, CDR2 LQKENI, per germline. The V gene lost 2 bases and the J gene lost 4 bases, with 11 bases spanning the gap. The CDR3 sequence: CASSPVQVRYGYTF. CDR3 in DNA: TGTGCCAGCTCACCAGTCCAGGTTCGCTATGGCTACACCTTC.

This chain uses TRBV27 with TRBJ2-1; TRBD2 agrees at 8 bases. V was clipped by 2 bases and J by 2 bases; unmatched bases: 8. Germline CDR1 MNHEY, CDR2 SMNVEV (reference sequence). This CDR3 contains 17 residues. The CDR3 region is CASSLLPGGDTYNEQFF. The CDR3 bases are TGTGCCAGCAGTTTACTTCCGGGGGGGGATACCTACAATGAGCAGTTCTTC.

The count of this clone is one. CDR3 in DNA: TGCGCCAGCAGAGCGGGGGGGTACGTTGGTGAGCAGTTCTTC. Protein sequence: CASRAGGYVGEQFF. The rearrangement joins TRBV4-1 to TRBJ2-1; 10 positions match TRBD2. Germline V gene sequence: CDR1 MGHRA, CDR2 YSYEKL. After removal of 6 bases from V and 9 bases from J, the junction contained 8 bases not matched to a gene. The CDR3 is 14 amino acids.

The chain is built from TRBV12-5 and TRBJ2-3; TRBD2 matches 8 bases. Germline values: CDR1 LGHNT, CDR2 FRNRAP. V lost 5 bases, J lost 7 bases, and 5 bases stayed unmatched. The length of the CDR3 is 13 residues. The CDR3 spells CASGPSGGNTQYF. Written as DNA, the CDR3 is TGTGCTAGTGGTCCTTCGGGAGGGAATACGCAGTATTTT. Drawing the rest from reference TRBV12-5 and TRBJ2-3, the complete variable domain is DARVTQTPRHKVTEMGQEVTMRCQPILGHNTVFWYRQTMMQGLELLAYFRNRAPLDDSGMPKDRFSAEMPDATLATLKIQPSEPRDSAVYFCASGPSGGNTQYFGPGTRLTVL.

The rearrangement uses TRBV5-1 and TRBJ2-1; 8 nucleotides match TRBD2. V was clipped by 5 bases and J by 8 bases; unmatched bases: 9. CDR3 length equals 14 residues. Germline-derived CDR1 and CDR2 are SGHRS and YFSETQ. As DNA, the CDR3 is TGCGCCAGCAGAATCGGGGGGGCCAGGTATGAGCAGTTCTTC. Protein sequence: CASRIGGARYEQFF.

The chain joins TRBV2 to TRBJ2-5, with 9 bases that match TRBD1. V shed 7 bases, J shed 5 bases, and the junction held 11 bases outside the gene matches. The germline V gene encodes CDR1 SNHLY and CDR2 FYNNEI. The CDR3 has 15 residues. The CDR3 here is CASNPGQGGHETQYF. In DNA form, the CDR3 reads TGTGCCAGCAACCCGGGACAGGGAGGTCACGAGACCCAGTACTTC.

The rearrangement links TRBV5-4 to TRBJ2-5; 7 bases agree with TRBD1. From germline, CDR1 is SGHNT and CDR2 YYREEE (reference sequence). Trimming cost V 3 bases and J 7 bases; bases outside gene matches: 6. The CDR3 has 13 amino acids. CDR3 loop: CASSSDRDGTQYF. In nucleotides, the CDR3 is TGTGCCAGCAGCTCTGACAGGGACGGGACCCAGTACTTC. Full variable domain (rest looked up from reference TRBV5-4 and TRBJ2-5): ETGVTQSPTHLIKTRGQQVTLRCSSQSGHNTVSWYQQALGQGPQFIFQYYREEENGRGNFPPRFSGLQFPNYSSELNVNALELDDSALYLCASSSDRDGTQYFGPGTRLLVL.

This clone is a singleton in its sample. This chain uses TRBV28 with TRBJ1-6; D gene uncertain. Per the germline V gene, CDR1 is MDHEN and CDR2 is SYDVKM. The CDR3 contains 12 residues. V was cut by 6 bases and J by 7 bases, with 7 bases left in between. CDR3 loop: CASRVENSPLHF. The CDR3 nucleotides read TGTGCCAGCAGAGTAGAGAATTCACCCCTCCACTTT. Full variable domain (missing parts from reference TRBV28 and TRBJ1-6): DVKVTQSSRYLVKRTGEKVFLECVQDMDHENMFWYRQDPGLGLRLIYFSYDVKMKEKGDIPEGYSVSREKKERFSLILESASTNQTSMYLCASRVENSPLHFGNGTRLTVT.

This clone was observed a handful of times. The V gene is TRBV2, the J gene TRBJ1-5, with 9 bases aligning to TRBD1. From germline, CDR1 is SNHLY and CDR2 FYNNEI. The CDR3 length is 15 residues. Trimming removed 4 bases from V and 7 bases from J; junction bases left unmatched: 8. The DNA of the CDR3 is TGTGCCAGCAGTGGGTTACAGGGGGCGGTACAGCCCCAGCATTTT. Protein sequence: CASSGLQGAVQPQHF. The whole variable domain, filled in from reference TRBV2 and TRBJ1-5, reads EPEVTQTPSHQVTQMGQEVILRCVPISNHLYFYWYRQILGQKVEFLVSFYNNEISEKSEIFDDQFSVERPDGSNFTLKIRSTKLEDSAMYFCASSGLQGAVQPQHFGDGTRLSIL.

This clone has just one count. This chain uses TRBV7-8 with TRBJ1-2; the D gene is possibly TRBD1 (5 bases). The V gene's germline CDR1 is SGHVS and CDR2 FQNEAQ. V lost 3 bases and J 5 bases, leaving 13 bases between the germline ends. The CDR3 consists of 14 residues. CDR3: CASSLGGSGYGYTF. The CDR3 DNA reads TGTGCCAGCAGCTTGGGGGGGAGTGGATATGGCTACACCTTC. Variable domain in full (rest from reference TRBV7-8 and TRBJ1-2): GAGVSQSPRYKVAKRGQDVALRCDPISGHVSLFWYQQALGQGPEFLTYFQNEAQLDKSGLPSDRFFAERPEGSVSTLKIQRTQQEDSAVYLCASSLGGSGYGYTFGSGTRLTVV.

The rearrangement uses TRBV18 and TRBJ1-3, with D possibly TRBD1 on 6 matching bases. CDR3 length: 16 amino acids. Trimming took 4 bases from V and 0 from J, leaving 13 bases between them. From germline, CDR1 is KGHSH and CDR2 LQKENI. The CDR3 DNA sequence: TGTGCCAGCTCACTTCTTGGACAGCTCTCTGGAAACACCATATATTTT. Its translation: CASSLLGQLSGNTIYF.

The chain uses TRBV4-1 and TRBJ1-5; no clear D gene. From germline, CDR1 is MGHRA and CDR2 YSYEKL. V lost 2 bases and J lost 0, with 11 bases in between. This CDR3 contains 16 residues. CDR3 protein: CASSQRAAYSNQPQHF. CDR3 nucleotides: TGCGCCAGCAGCCAACGTGCTGCCTATAGCAATCAGCCCCAGCATTTT.

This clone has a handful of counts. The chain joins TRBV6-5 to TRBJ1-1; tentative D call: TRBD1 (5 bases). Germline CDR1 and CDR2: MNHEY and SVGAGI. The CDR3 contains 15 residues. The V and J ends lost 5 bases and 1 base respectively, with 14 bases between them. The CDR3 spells CASSLRQSGNTEAFF. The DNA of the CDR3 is TGTGCCAGCAGTCTGAGACAGTCGGGGAACACTGAAGCTTTCTTT.

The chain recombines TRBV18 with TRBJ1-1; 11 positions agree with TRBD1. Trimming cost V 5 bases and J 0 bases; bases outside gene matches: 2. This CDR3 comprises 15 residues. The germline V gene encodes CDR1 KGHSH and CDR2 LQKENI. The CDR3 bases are TGTGCCAGCTCATCGGGACAGGGGGTGAACACTGAAGCTTTCTTT. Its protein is CASSSGQGVNTEAFF.

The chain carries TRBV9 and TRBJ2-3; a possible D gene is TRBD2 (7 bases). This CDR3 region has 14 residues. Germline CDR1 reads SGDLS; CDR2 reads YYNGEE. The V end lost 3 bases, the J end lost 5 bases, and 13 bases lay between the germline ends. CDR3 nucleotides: TGTGCCAGCAGCGAGGGGGGGCGTGGAGATACGCAGTATTTT. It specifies CASSEGGRGDTQYF.

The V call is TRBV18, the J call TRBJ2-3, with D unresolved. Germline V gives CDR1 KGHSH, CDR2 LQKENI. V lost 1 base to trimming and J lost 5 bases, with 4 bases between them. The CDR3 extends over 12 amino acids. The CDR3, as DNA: TGTGCCAGCTCACCACGGCTAGATACGCAGTATTTT. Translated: CASSPRLDTQYF.

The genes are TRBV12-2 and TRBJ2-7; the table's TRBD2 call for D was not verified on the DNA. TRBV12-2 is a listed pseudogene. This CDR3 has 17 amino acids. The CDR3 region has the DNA TGTGCAAGTCGCTTAGCGGAGCGGGCGGGGAGCTACGAGGGGCAGTACTTC. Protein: CASRLAERAGSYEGQYF.

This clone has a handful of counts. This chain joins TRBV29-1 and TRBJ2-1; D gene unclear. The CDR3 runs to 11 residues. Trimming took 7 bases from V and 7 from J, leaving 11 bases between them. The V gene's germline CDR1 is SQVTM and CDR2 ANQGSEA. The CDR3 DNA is TGCAGCGCCGTCGCGGTGAATGAGCAGTTCTTC. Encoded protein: CSAVAVNEQFF.